This entry lists 28 T cell receptor beta chains sequenced from one sample in a study of regulatory T cells in long-lasting Graves disease. The time point denotes: persistent/refractory GD, antithyroid drugs over 5 years with positive TRAb. Extracted PBMC RNA gave rise to the TCR library. Library construction for TCR beta used iRepertoire HTBI primers and Arm-PCR of CDR3 regions. TCRdb itself ran the multiplex PCR reads through MiXCR, one entry per CDR3 protein. The repertoire has about 460,000 distinct CDR3 sequences, 20% to 25% of them found once; the top ten carry less than 15%. This specimen was peripheral blood mononuclear cells (PBMCs), taken when the disease was refractory, from a patient treated with antithyroid drugs. Source of these receptors: a female donor with Graves disease.

The DNA for the CDR3 is TGTGCCAGCAGCGACCCAGGGGCAGAAGCTTTCTTT. Its protein is CASSDPGAEAFF. This chain uses TRBV6-1 with TRBJ1-1; the D gene is possibly TRBD1 (6 bases). The CDR3 covers 12 residues. V shed 6 bases and J shed 8 bases, with 13 bases lying between them. Germline CDR1 is MNHNS and CDR2 is SASEGT.

This clonotype was recorded a few times. This chain connects TRBV7-9 to TRBJ2-7; 7 nucleotides align to TRBD1. V was clipped by 5 bases and J by 7 bases; unmatched bases: 8. Germline-derived CDR1 and CDR2 are SEHNR and FQNEAQ (reference sequence). The CDR3 consists of 13 residues. The CDR3 sequence is CASSTTGVREQYF. CDR3 nucleotide sequence: TGTGCCAGCAGCACCACAGGGGTGAGGGAGCAGTACTTC.

This clonotype has a handful of counts. This chain links TRBV12-3 or TRBV12-4 with TRBJ1-3; D gene uncertain. V lost 7 bases to trimming and J lost 0 bases, with 7 bases between them. The CDR3 spans 13 residues. As DNA, the CDR3 is TGTGCCAGCACCCCCAACTCTGGAAACACCATATATTTT. Amino acids: CASTPNSGNTIYF.

The chain joins TRBV5-8 to TRBJ2-7, with TRBD2 as a possible D gene (6 bases). Germline-derived CDR1 and CDR2 are SGHTS and YDEGEE. V shed 3 bases and J shed 3 bases, with 10 bases lying between them. CDR3 size: 13 residues. The CDR3 sequence: CASSSGLIYEQYF. In DNA form, the CDR3 reads TGTGCCAGCAGCTCGGGACTGATCTACGAGCAGTACTTC.

In this sample, this clonotype turned up many times. The CDR3 DNA is TGTGCCAGCAGTAGCTATGTTGAGGCAACTAATGAAAAACTGTTTTTT. Translated, it gives CASSSYVEATNEKLFF. V and J are TRBV2 and TRBJ1-4; D uncertain. There are 16 residues in the CDR3. Per the germline V gene, CDR1 is SNHLY and CDR2 is FYNNEI. The V gene lost 5 bases and the J gene lost 0 bases, with 13 bases spanning the gap.

This clonotype has at least ten counts. The chain recombines TRBV27 with TRBJ2-5; 10 bases are a match to TRBD2. CDR3 size: 12 residues. The germline CDR1 and CDR2 sequences are MNHEY and SMNVEV (reference sequence). V shed 8 bases and J 7 bases; nucleotides not matched to a gene: 4. CDR3 DNA: TGTGCCAGCGGGACTAGCGCCGGGACCCAGTACTTC. Translating gives CASGTSAGTQYF.

The chain employs TRBV19 and TRBJ1-1, with a tentative D call TRBD1 (5 bases). Trimming left V 3 bases short and J 4 bases short, with 12 bases between. Germline assignment: CDR1 LNHDA and CDR2 SQIVND (reference sequence). This CDR3 is built from 14 residues. CDR3 in DNA: TGTGCCAGTAGTATTAAGGGGCGAGTCACTGAAGCTTTCTTT. Protein product: CASSIKGRVTEAFF. The complete variable domain, with remaining parts taken from reference TRBV19 and TRBJ1-1, reads DGGITQSPKYLFRKEGQNVTLSCEQNLNHDAMYWYRQDPGQGLRLIYYSQIVNDFQKGDIAEGYSVSREKKESFPLTVTSAQKNPTAFYLCASSIKGRVTEAFFGQGTRLTVV.

This clonotype was counted between two and nine times. The chain recombines TRBV30 with TRBJ1-2; D not resolved. V was clipped by 2 bases and J by 1 base, with 11 bases between them. Germline lookup yields CDR1 GTSNPN and CDR2 SVGIG (reference sequence). CDR3 length: 14 residues. CDR3 in amino acids: CAWSPDQHNYGYTF. The CDR3 DNA follows: TGTGCCTGGAGTCCAGATCAGCATAACTATGGCTACACCTTC.

V is TRBV20-1 and J is TRBJ1-3; D unclear. The germline gives CDR1 DFQATT, CDR2 SNEGSKA (reference sequence). This CDR3 comprises 13 residues. The V and J ends lost 0 bases and 7 bases respectively, with 10 bases between them. The CDR3 is CSARDVGSNTIYF. The DNA for the CDR3 is TGCAGTGCTAGAGATGTGGGCTCTAACACCATATATTTT.

The chain is built from TRBV15 and TRBJ1-6; 8 positions agree with TRBD1. Trimming removed 4 bases from V and 9 bases from J; junction bases left unmatched: 5. This CDR3 is built from 14 residues. The V gene's germline CDR1 is LNHNV and CDR2 YYDKDF (reference sequence). The CDR3 bases are TGTGCCACCAGCACCGGACAGGGAAGTTCACCCCTCCACTTT. Protein product: CATSTGQGSSPLHF.

This clonotype was detected only a few times. This chain joins TRBV19 and TRBJ1-1; D may be TRBD1 (5 bases). Deletions cut 5 bases from V and 1 base from J, with 11 bases between. The CDR3 loop spans 14 amino acids. Germline V gene lookup returns CDR1 LNHDA and CDR2 SQIVND (reference sequence). The CDR3, as DNA: TGTGCCAGTAGTCCTCGACAGCAGAACACTGAAGCTTTCTTT. It yields the protein CASSPRQQNTEAFF. Full variable domain (missing parts from reference TRBV19 and TRBJ1-1): DGGITQSPKYLFRKEGQNVTLSCEQNLNHDAMYWYRQDPGQGLRLIYYSQIVNDFQKGDIAEGYSVSREKKESFPLTVTSAQKNPTAFYLCASSPRQQNTEAFFGQGTRLTVV.

This clonotype came up a few times. This rearrangement joins TRBV5-8 to TRBJ1-5, with 7 positions matching TRBD1. This CDR3 has 18 amino acids. CDR1 is SGHTS, CDR2 YDEGEE, per germline. Germline trimming cut 0 bases from V and 4 bases from J; bases unmatched to any gene: 13. For the CDR3, the DNA is TGTGCCAGCAGCTTGGCGGGACAGTCGTGGGGGGGAAATCAGCCCCAGCATTTT. Translation: CASSLAGQSWGGNQPQHF.

The gene calls are TRBV6-2 or TRBV6-3 and TRBJ1-3; unclear D gene. CDR1 is MNHEY and CDR2 is SVGEGT in the germline V gene. Trimming left V 2 bases short and J 4 bases short, with 3 bases between. The CDR3 spans 12 residues. The DNA for the CDR3 is TGTGCCAGCAGTTACACCGGAAACACCATATATTTT. Its protein is CASSYTGNTIYF.

This chain uses TRBV5-6 with TRBJ2-2; no clear D gene. V was trimmed by 4 bases and J by 4 bases, leaving 11 bases between them. The CDR3 runs 14 residues. Germline values: CDR1 SGHDT, CDR2 YYEEEE. CDR3 nucleotide sequence: TGTGCCAGCAGCCGAAGGTCGGCCACCGGGGAGCTGTTTTTT. Translated: CASSRRSATGELFF.

The CDR3 sequence is CASSSKSLNTEAFF. The DNA for the CDR3 is TGTGCCAGCAGTTCTAAGAGTTTGAACACTGAAGCTTTCTTT. The chain uses TRBV27 and TRBJ1-1; D remains ambiguous. V was shortened by 4 bases and J by 0 bases, with 9 bases between the two germline ends. Germline CDR1 MNHEY, CDR2 SMNVEV (reference sequence). The CDR3 loop spans 14 amino acids.

This clonotype was picked up many times. V gene TRBV20-1 combines with J gene TRBJ2-5; TRBD1 is a possible D gene (6 bases). CDR3 size: 14 residues. With 1 base removed from V and 5 bases from J, the gap between germline ends came to 14 bases. In germline, CDR1 is DFQATT, CDR2 SNEGSKA (reference sequence). The CDR3 DNA is TGCAGTGCTAGAGGTATACAGGGTTTGGAGACCCAGTACTTC. As protein: CSARGIQGLETQYF.

This clonotype was detected once. This chain uses TRBV20-1 with TRBJ1-3, with D possibly being TRBD1 (6 bases). This CDR3 has 15 residues. Germline CDR1 is DFQATT and CDR2 is SNEGSKA (reference sequence). The V gene lost 0 bases and the J gene lost 2 bases, with 11 bases spanning the gap. CDR3 nucleotide sequence: TGCAGTGCTAGAGAGGGAGGGGGTGCTGGAAACACCATATATTTT. Translated: CSAREGGGAGNTIYF.

This clonotype turned up a few times. The chain employs TRBV28 and TRBJ1-3; no clear D. CDR3 length equals 14 residues. Germline-derived CDR1 and CDR2 are MDHEN and SYDVKM. V was cut by 7 bases and J by 1 base, with 11 bases left in between. The CDR3 sequence is CASTDQLSGNTIYF. CDR3 DNA sequence: TGTGCCAGCACCGATCAGCTATCTGGAAACACCATATATTTT.

The rearrangement uses TRBV3-1 and TRBJ1-2, with no clear D. With 1 base removed from V and 4 bases from J, the gap between germline ends came to 10 bases. Looked up from germline, CDR1 is LGHDT and CDR2 is YNNKEL (reference sequence). The CDR3 spans 14 residues. The CDR3 protein is CASSQVGLIYGYTF. In DNA form, the CDR3 reads TGTGCCAGCAGCCAAGTCGGGCTTATCTATGGCTACACCTTC.

This clonotype was detected a few times. The rearrangement joins TRBV19 to TRBJ1-2; 9 bases fit TRBD1. The germline V gene has CDR1 LNHDA and CDR2 SQIVND (reference sequence). The CDR3 is made up of 14 amino acids. V gave up 6 bases and J gave up 4 bases; unmatched junction bases: 6. CDR3 region: CASRVQGASYGYTF. CDR3 sequence (DNA): TGTGCCAGTAGGGTACAGGGGGCGAGCTATGGCTACACCTTC.

Many counts were recorded for this clonotype. V usage is TRBV28 and J usage is TRBJ1-2; no clear D. This CDR3 contains 13 residues. Trimming shortened V by 10 bases and J by 4 bases, and 16 bases separated the two germline ends. The germline V gene has CDR1 MDHEN and CDR2 SYDVKM. The CDR3 DNA sequence: TGTGCCACCACCCTGGGGATGCTCTATGGCTACACCTTC. This gives the protein CATTLGMLYGYTF.

The table lists this clonotype with many counts. Here the CDR3 DNA reads TGTGCCAGCAGCCCATCGGACACTGAAGCTTTCTTT. This translates into CASSPSDTEAFF. This chain connects TRBV12-3 or TRBV12-4 to TRBJ1-1; D gene ambiguous. The CDR3 runs to 12 residues. V was trimmed by 6 bases and J by 3 bases, leaving 8 bases between them.

The rearrangement links TRBV10-3 to TRBJ2-7; D uncertain. The CDR3 has 12 amino acids. Trimming took off 2 bases at V and 2 bases at J, with 4 bases between the two ends. Germline lookup yields CDR1 ENHRY and CDR2 SYGVKD. The CDR3: CAISEGAYEQYF. The CDR3 DNA reads TGTGCCATCAGTGAGGGGGCCTACGAGCAGTACTTC.

The V gene is TRBV6-5, the J gene TRBJ1-3, with a possible D match to TRBD1 (5 bases). CDR3 length equals 18 residues. Germline values: CDR1 MNHEY, CDR2 SVGAGI. Trimming removed 2 bases from V and 3 bases from J, with 20 bases in between. In nucleotides, the CDR3 is TGTGCCAGCAGTTACGGAGCTTTCAGGGAAAGAATTGGAAACACCATATATTTT. Amino acid sequence: CASSYGAFRERIGNTIYF.

CDR3 in amino acids: CASSQVGSGIGETQYF. The CDR3 coding sequence is TGTGCCAGCAGCCAAGTAGGGAGCGGGATAGGAGAGACCCAGTACTTC. V usage is TRBV3-1 and J usage is TRBJ2-5, with 7 bases lining up with TRBD2. Germline CDR1 LGHDT, CDR2 YNNKEL (reference sequence). This CDR3 is built from 16 residues. V was pared by 1 base and J by 4 bases, with 9 bases of the junction left unmatched.

This clonotype has at least ten counts. The V and J genes are TRBV28 and TRBJ2-7, with 14 bases fitting TRBD2. Per the germline V gene, CDR1 is MDHEN and CDR2 is SYDVKM. The CDR3 totals 16 residues. V gave up 6 bases and J gave up 2 bases; unmatched junction bases: 6. The CDR3 protein is CASSSLTSGRAYEQYF. The CDR3 DNA reads TGTGCCAGCAGCTCCCTGACTAGCGGGAGGGCCTACGAGCAGTACTTC.

The CDR3 loop reads CSVELVIYSNQPQHF. CDR3 DNA: TGCAGCGTTGAATTGGTGATCTATAGCAATCAGCCCCAGCATTTT. This chain connects TRBV29-1 to TRBJ1-5, with D uncertain. Trimming took off 2 bases at V and 0 bases at J, with 11 bases between the two ends. Germline V CDR1 and CDR2: SQVTM, ANQGSEA. CDR3 size: 15 residues.

This clonotype was counted only a few times. This chain uses TRBV30 with TRBJ1-6; maybe TRBD1 (5 bases). CDR1 and CDR2 from the germline V gene are GTSNPN and SVGIG (reference sequence). V lost 3 bases, J lost 10 bases, and 16 bases lay in between. CDR3 size: 14 residues. CDR3 sequence (DNA): TGTGCCTGGAGCAGGGAAGCACGAGAGTCACCCCTCCACTTT. Translated, it gives CAWSREARESPLHF. Drawing the rest from reference TRBV30 and TRBJ1-6, the complete variable domain is SQTIHQWPATLVQPVGSPLSLECTVEGTSNPNLYWYRQAAGRGLQLLFYSVGIGQISSEVPQNLSASRPQDRQFILSSKKLLLSDSGFYLCAWSREARESPLHFGNGTRLTVT.